This T cell receptor beta chain originates from a study of regulatory T cells in long-lasting Graves disease. Libraries of TCR beta came from iRepertoire HTBI primers plus Arm-PCR of CDR3 regions. TCRdb used MiXCR to reprocess the multiplex PCR reads, holding one entry per CDR3 protein. The sample includes about 430,000 distinct CDR3 sequences, under 25% of them seen just once. This clonotype was picked up many times. Its specificity is not known. Time point defined: persistent/refractory GD, antithyroid drugs over 5 years with positive TRAb. Construction of the TCR library relied on RNA isolated from PBMCs. Study results and caveats: Persistent disease preferred TRBV28, TRBJ1-2 and TRBJ2-5; new disease, TRBV20-1 and TRBJ2-1.

CDR3 length equals 14 residues. V dropped 5 bases and J dropped 4 bases, with 14 bases sitting between them. Germline V gene sequence: CDR1 KGHDR, CDR2 SFDVKD. This material consisted of peripheral blood mononuclear cells (PBMCs), taken when the disease was refractory, from a patient treated with antithyroid drugs. This chain connects TRBV24-1 to TRBJ2-7; D might be TRBD1 or TRBD2, each matching 5 bases. This TCR derives from a female donor with Graves disease. This chain's CDR3 is CATSAGTAQYEQYF. Here the CDR3 DNA reads TGTGCCACCAGTGCCGGGACGGCTCAATACGAGCAGTACTTC.